Reported below is one T cell receptor (beta chain). The antigen is unknown. A much bigger clone sits one base away, suggesting this may be a read error. 5'RACE template switching generated TCR cDNA, adding a universal primer site and UMIs. Each CDR3 protein gets one entry after TCRdb re-called the 5' RACE reads with MiXCR. Of over 110,000 distinct CDR3 sequences detected, 7.7% appear once; the ten largest clones hold 0.55% to 0.9%. This sample was included in a study of T cells after yellow fever vaccination. Broader study findings: Of the clonotypes, a small share occurred in both CD4 and CD8 compartments.

The CDR3 totals 15 residues. Germline lookup yields CDR1 KGHSH and CDR2 LQKENI. The sequencing used CD4+ T cells sorted from PBMCs, collected 5 days after the yellow fever booster vaccination. The receptor's source is a man younger than 45 who received the YFV17D yellow fever vaccine. This chain connects TRBV18 to TRBJ2-5, with D maybe TRBD2 (6 bases). Here the CDR3 DNA reads TGTGACAGCTCATCGGAGGGCTACTCCCAAGAGACCCAGTACTTC. This sequence encodes CDSSSEGYSQETQYF.